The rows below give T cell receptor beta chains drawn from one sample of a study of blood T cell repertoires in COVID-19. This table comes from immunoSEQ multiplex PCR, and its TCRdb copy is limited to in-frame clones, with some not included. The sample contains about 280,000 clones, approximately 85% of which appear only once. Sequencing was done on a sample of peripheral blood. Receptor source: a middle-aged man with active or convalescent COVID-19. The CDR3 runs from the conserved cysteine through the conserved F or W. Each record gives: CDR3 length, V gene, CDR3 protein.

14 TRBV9 CASSPSTGSYGYTF
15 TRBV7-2 CASSYPRGESTEAFF
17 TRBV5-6 CASSQRLTSGPYNEQFF
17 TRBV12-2 CASRGGTVRSSWSPLHF
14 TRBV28 CASRGGHLAEKLFF
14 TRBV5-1 CASHSSVSTYEQFF
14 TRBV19 CASREGGVKEKLFF
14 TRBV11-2 CASSLGQDSYEQYF
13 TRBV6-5 CASRPGSNSPLHF
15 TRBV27 CASSLEGQGGEKLFF
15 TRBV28 CASSHHRVRNTEAFF
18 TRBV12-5 CASGLGKYRGLGGNTIYF
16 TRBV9 CASSVAEREGGETQYF
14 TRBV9 CASSVARGRETQYF
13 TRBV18 CASSPSGGYEQFF
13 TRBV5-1 CASSAGRTDTQYF
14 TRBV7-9 CASSWAGGFRGYTF